Presented here are 4 T cell receptor beta chains from one specimen sequenced in a study of OX40 agonist ivuxolimab in advanced cancers. Here immunoSEQ multiplex PCR was the method, and the copy in TCRdb shows in-frame clones only, minus some. The sample lists 40,000 to 50,000 clones; 75% to 90% were seen once. This material consisted of CD4+ or CD8+ T cells sorted from blood, taken in a trial of the OX40 agonist ivuxolimab. These receptor sequences come from an adult with an advanced solid tumor such as melanoma, head and neck, liver or kidney cancer.

This clone was counted a few times. The chain couples TRBV5-4 to TRBJ1-1, with TRBD1 matching over 7 bases. The CDR3 consists of 11 residues. Germline assignment: CDR1 SGHNT and CDR2 YYREEE (reference sequence). V was pared by 8 bases and J by 7 bases, with 5 bases of the junction left unmatched. The CDR3 region has the DNA TGTGCCAGTAGGGGGCGGAATGAAGCTTTCTTT. Translating it yields CASRGRNEAFF.

The rearrangement uses TRBV6-5 and TRBJ1-1; maybe TRBD1 (6 bases). The CDR3 consists of 14 residues. CDR1 is MNHEY, CDR2 SVGAGI, per germline. Trimming removed 5 bases at V and 5 bases at J, with 15 bases between. CDR3 bases: TGTGCCAGCAGTATACAGGGTGGTGGGACTGAAGCTTTCTTT. As protein: CASSIQGGGTEAFF.

This clone was seen just once. The V call is TRBV27, the J call TRBJ1-2, with D perhaps TRBD1 (6 bases). Trimming removed 8 bases at V and 8 bases at J, with 15 bases between. The CDR3 covers 12 residues. Germline CDR1 and CDR2: MNHEY and SMNVEV (reference sequence). The DNA for the CDR3 is TGTGCCAGCCGTGGACAGCCCCGAGGCTACACCTTC. Amino acid sequence: CASRGQPRGYTF.

This clone has only one observation. This chain links TRBV2 with TRBJ2-5; 7 nucleotides agree with TRBD1. The germline gives CDR1 SNHLY, CDR2 FYNNEI. V lost 5 bases to trimming and J lost 5 bases; unmatched junction nucleotides: 17. The CDR3 totals 17 residues. CDR3: CASSSWDSDDIRETQYF. CDR3 bases: TGTGCCAGCAGTTCCTGGGACAGCGACGATATCCGGGAGACCCAGTACTTC. Using reference TRBV2 and TRBJ2-5 for the parts outside the CDR3, the full variable domain is EPEVTQTPSHQVTQMGQEVILRCVPISNHLYFYWYRQILGQKVEFLVSFYNNEISEKSEIFDDQFSVERPDGSNFTLKIRSTKLEDSAMYFCASSSWDSDDIRETQYFGPGTRLLVL.